This paragraph covers one T cell receptor beta chain sequence. This sample was taken from a study of T-cell memory formation after mild COVID-19. At the level of the study: For the most part, TCR clusters were specific to one donor.

Trimming pared 2 bases from V and 5 bases from J, leaving 14 bases between. CDR1 is MNHEY and CDR2 is SVGAGI in the germline V gene. The CDR3 consists of 15 residues. Each CDR3 protein gets one entry after TCRdb re-called the 5' RACE reads with MiXCR. This sample has under 300,000 distinct CDR3 sequences, with more than 8% found just once. This receptor was identified in a man aged 18 to 29 who had mild COVID-19 (a few samples of this study predate the infection). Cell type and time point are not known. The sample comprised PBMCs or a T cell subset sorted from them (not recorded which). V usage is TRBV6-5 and J usage is TRBJ2-3, with D possibly matching TRBD1 (5 bases). The CDR3 sequence: CASSYSMLGLDTQYF. CDR3 in DNA: TGTGCCAGCAGTTACAGTATGCTGGGGCTAGATACGCAGTATTTT.